This T cell receptor beta chain was recovered during a study of early stage breast cancer tumors. The CDR3 extends over 15 amino acids. Germline V gene lookup returns CDR1 LNHNV and CDR2 YYDKDF (reference sequence). Trimming cost V 4 bases and J 3 bases; bases outside gene matches: 4. Profiling relied on immunoSEQ multiplex PCR, and the TCRdb table lists in-frame clones only, not all of them. The table lists approximately 30,000 clones, 75% to 85% of them singletons. The chain is built from TRBV15 and TRBJ2-7; 12 bases align to TRBD2. Sample: blood. This TCR derives from a person between 60 and 69 years old with breast cancer. The CDR3 DNA reads as TGTGCCACCAGCACAGGACTAGCGGGGTACTACGAGCAGTACTTC. Residues: CATSTGLAGYYEQYF.